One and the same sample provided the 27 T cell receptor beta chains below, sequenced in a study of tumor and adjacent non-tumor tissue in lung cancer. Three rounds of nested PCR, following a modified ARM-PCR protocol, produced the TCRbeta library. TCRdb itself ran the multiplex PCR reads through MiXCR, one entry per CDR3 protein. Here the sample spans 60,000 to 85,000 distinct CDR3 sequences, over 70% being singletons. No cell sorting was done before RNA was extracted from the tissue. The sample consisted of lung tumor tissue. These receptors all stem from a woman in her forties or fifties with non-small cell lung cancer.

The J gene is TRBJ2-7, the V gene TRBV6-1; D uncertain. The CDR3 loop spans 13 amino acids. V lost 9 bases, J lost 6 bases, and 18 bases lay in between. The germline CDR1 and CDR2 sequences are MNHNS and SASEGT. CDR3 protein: CARRDKMGSEQYF. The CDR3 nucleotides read TGTGCCAGAAGAGACAAGATGGGCTCCGAGCAGTACTTC.

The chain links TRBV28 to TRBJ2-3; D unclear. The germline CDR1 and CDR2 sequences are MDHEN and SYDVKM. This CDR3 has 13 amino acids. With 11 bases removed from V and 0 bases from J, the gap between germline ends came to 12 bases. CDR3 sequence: CAEARRSTDTQYF. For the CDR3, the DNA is TGTGCCGAAGCTCGGCGGAGCACAGATACGCAGTATTTT.

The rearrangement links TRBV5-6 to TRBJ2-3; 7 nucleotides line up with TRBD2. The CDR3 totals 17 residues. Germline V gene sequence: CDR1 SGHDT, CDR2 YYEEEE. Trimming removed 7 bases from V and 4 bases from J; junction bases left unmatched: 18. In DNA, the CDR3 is TGTGCCAGCTACTCCTACCGTACTAACGGGAGGTCAGATACGCAGTATTTT. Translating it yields CASYSYRTNGRSDTQYF.

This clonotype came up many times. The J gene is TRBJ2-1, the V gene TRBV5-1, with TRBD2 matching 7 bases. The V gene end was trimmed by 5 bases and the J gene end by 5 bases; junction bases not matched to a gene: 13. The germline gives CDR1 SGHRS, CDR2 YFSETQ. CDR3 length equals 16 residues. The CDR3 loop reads CASRAAGKAGDNEQFF. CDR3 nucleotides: TGCGCCAGCAGGGCGGCAGGGAAGGCGGGAGACAATGAGCAGTTCTTC.

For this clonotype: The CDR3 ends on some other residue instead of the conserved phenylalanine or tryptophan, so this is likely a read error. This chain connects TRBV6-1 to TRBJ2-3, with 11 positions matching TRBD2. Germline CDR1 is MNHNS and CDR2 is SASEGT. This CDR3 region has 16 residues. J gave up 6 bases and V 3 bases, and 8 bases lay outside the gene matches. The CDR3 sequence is CASSETLAGGCDTQYY. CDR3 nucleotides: TGTGCCAGCAGTGAGACCTTAGCGGGAGGGTGTGATACGCAGTATTAT.

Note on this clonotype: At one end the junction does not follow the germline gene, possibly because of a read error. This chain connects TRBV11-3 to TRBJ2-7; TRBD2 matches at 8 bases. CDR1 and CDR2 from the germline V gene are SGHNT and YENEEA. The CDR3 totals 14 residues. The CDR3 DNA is TGTACCAGCAGCCTTAGCGGGATAGGCCACGAGCAGCGCTTC. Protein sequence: CTSSLSGIGHEQRF.

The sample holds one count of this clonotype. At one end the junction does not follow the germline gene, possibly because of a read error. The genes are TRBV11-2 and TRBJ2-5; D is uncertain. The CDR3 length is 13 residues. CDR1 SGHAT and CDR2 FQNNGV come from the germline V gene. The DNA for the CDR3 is TGTGCCATCAGCCTGAGTATCCAGGAGACTCAGTACTTC. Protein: CAISLSIQETQYF.

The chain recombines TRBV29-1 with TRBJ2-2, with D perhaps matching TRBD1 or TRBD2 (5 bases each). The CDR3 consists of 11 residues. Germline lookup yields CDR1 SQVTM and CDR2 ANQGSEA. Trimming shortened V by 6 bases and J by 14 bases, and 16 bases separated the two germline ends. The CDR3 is CSVGDPGNLFF. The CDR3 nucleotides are TGCAGCGTGGGGGATCCCGGGAACCTGTTTTTT.

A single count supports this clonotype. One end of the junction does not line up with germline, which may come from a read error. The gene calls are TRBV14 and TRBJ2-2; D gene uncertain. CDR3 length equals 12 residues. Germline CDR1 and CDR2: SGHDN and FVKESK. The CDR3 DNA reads TGTGCCAGTAGCCCATTTGACGGGGAGCTGTTTTTT. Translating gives CASSPFDGELFF.

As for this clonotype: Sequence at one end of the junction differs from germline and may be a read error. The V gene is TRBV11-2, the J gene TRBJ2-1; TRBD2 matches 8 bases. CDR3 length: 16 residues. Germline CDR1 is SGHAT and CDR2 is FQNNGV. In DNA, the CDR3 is TGTGCCAGCAGGCCCCCGCAATCGGGAGGGAGAAATGAGCACTTCTTC. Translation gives CASRPPQSGGRNEHFF. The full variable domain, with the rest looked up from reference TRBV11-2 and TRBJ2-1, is EAGVAQSPRYKIIEKRQSVAFWCNPISGHATLYWYQQILGQGPKLLIQFQNNGVVDDSQLPKDRFSAERLKGVDSTLKIQPAKLEDSAVYLCASRPPQSGGRNEHFFGPGTRLTVL.

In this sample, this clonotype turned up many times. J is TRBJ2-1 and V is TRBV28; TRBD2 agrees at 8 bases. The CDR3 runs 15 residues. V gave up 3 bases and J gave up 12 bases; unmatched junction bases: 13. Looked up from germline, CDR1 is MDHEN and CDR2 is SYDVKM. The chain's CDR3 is CASSFGLGSGSRQFF. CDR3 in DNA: TGTGCCAGCAGTTTCGGGCTGGGAAGCGGGAGTCGGCAGTTCTTC.

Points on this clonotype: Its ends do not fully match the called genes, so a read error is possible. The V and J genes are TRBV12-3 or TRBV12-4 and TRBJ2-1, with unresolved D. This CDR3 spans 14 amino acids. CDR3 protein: CAGSFLGSYNEQFF. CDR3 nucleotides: TGTGCCGGCAGTTTCTTAGGTTCCTATAATGAGCAGTTCTTC.

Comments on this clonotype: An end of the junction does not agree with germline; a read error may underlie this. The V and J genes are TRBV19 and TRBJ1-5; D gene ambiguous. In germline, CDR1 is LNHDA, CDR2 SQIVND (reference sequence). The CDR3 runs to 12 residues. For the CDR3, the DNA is TGTGCCTGTAGTATTGGACTTCAGCCCCAGCATTTT. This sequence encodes CACSIGLQPQHF.

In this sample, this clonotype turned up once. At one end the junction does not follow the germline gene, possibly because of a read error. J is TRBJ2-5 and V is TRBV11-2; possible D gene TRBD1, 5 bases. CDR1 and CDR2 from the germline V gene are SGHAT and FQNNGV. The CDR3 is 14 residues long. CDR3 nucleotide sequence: TGTGCTAGCAGTATAGATCAGGGTGTAGAGACCCAGTACTTC. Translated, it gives CASSIDQGVETQYF.

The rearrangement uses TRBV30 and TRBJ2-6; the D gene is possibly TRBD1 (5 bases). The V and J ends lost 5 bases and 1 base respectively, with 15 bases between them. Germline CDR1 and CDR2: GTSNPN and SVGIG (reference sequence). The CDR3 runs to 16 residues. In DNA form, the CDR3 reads TGTGCCTGGGGAGCTGGACAAGTTTCTGGGGCCAACGTCCTGACTTTC. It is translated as CAWGAGQVSGANVLTF.

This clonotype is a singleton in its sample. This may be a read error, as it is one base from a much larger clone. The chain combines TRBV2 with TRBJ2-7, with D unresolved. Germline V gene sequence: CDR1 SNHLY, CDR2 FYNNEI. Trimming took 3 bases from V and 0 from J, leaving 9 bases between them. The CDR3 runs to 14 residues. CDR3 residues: CASSDDSYSYEQYF. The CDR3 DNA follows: TGTGCCAGCAGTGACGACTCCTACTCCTACGAGCAGTACTTC.

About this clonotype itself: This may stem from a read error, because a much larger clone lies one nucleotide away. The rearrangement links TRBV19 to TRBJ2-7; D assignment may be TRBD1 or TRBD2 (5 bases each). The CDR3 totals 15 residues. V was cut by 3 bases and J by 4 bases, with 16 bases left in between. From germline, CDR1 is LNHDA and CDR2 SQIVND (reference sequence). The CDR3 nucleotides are TGTGCCAGTAGTATTTCCGGGATAGGGGATTACGAGCAGTACTTC. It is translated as CASSISGIGDYEQYF.

DNA of the CDR3: TGTGTCAGGAGCATGGGACAGACCTACGAGCAGTACTTC. The encoded protein is CVRSMGQTYEQYF. V is TRBV5-4 and J is TRBJ2-7, with 7 bases aligning to TRBD1. The CDR3 is made up of 13 amino acids. CDR1 and CDR2 from the germline V gene are SGHNT and YYREEE (reference sequence).

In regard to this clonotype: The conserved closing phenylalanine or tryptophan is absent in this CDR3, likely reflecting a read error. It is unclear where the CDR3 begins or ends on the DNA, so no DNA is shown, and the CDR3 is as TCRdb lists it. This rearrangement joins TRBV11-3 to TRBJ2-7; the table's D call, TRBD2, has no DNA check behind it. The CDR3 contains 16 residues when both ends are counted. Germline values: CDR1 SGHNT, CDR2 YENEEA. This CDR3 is CASSVDGTSGFYEQYL.

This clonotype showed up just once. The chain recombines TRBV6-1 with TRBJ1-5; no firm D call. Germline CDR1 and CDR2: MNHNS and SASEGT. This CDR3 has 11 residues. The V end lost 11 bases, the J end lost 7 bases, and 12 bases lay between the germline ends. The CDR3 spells CAPRCHQPQHF. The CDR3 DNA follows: TGTGCCCCGAGGTGCCACCAGCCCCAGCATTTT.

The CDR3 here is CASSLSEAGGGQETQYF. In DNA form, the CDR3 reads TGTGCCAGCAGTCTAAGCGAGGCGGGAGGGGGCCAAGAGACCCAGTACTTC. The rearrangement uses TRBV6-1 and TRBJ2-5; 9 nucleotides align to TRBD2. This CDR3 region has 17 residues. In germline, CDR1 is MNHNS, CDR2 SASEGT. The J segment lost 1 base and the V segment lost 5 bases, leaving 11 bases of the junction unmatched.

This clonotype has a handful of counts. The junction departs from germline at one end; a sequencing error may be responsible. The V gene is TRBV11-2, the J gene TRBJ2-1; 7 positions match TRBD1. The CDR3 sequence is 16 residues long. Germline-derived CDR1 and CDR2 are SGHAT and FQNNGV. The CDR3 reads CASCLGQFFSYNEQFF. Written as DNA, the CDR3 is TGTGCCAGCTGCTTGGGACAGTTCTTCAGCTACAATGAGCAGTTCTTC. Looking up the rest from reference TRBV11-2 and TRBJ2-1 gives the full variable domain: EAGVAQSPRYKIIEKRQSVAFWCNPISGHATLYWYQQILGQGPKLLIQFQNNGVVDDSQLPKDRFSAERLKGVDSTLKIQPAKLEDSAVYLCASCLGQFFSYNEQFFGPGTRLTVL.

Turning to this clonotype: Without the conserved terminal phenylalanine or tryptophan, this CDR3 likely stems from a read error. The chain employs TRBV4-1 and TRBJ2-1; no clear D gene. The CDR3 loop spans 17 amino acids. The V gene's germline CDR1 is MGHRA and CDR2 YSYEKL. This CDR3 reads CASSLSSLYGSYNEQFL. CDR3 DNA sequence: TGCGCCAGTAGCCTCAGCTCATTGTACGGCTCCTACAATGAACAGTTCCTC.

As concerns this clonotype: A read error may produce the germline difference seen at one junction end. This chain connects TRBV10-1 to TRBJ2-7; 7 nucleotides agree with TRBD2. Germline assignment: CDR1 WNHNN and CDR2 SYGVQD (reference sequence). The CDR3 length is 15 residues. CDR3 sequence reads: CASSPVSNRDYEQCF. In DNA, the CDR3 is TGCGCCAGCAGCCCCGTGTCAAATAGGGACTACGAGCAGTGCTTC.

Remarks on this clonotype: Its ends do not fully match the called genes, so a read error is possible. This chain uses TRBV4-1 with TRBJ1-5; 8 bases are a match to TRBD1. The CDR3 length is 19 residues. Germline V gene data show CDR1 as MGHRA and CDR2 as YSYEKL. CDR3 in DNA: TGCGCCAGTAGCCAAGTTGTGGGCGCAGGGGGCAGTGGCAATCAGCCCCAGCATTTT. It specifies CASSQVVGAGGSGNQPQHF.

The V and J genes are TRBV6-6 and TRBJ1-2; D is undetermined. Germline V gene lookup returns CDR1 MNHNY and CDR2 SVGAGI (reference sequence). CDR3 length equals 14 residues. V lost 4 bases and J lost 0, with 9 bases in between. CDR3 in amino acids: CASSSGIANYGYTF. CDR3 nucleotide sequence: TGTGCCAGCAGTTCCGGAATAGCTAACTATGGCTACACCTTC.

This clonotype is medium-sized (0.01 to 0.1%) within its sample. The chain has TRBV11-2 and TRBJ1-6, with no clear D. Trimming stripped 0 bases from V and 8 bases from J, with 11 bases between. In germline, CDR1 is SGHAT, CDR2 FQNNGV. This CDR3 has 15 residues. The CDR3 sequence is CASSLDPGPYSPLHF. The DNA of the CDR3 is TGTGCCAGCAGCTTAGATCCCGGACCCTATTCACCCCTCCACTTT.